Here is one T cell receptor beta chain with its context. The data are from a study of blood T cell repertoires in COVID-19. As for the study in general: The study drew acute and convalescent COVID-19 samples from the United States, Italy and Spain. PBMCs, B-cell-depleted T cells, or T cells were the source of the cDNA or gDNA that made up the material.

In the study's own analysis: By means of reference gene primer amplification, nucleated cell counts were estimated. TCRdb's copy holds only in-frame clones and misses some; the assay was immunoSEQ multiplex PCR. The V and J calls and clone size are taken from that table; D and trimming were inferred from the DNA. This sample has about 260,000 clones, with about 83% found just once. CDR1 is MGHDK and CDR2 is SYGVNS in the germline V gene. Germline trimming cut 3 bases from V and 0 bases from J; bases unmatched to any gene: 10. The CDR3 is made up of 17 amino acids. Specimen: peripheral blood. This receptor was taken from a woman aged 50 to 65 who had recovered from COVID-19. This chain connects TRBV25-1 to TRBJ1-1; 7 bases are shared with TRBD1. Here the CDR3 DNA reads TGTGCCAGCAGTGATTCCTTGGGGACAGCCATGAACACTGAAGCTTTCTTT. As protein: CASSDSLGTAMNTEAFF.